This is a list of T cell receptor beta chains from one sample in a study of control samples from healthy donors and cancer patients. The repertoire was sequenced with immunoSEQ multiplex PCR; TCRdb's copy has only in-frame clones and lacks some. Of 100,000 to 150,000 clones in the sample, less than 95% were seen once. The sequenced material came from blood. These receptors were collected from a man aged 25 to 40 in good health. Both conserved end residues are part of each CDR3.

TRBV2,CASSETPPGNYGYTF
TRBV7-3,CASSLAGTGSEAFF
TRBV6-5,CASKGQGAGELFF
TRBV7-8,CASSLSDSGANVLTF
TRBV4-2,CASRATSSVNTEAFF
TRBV12-3/TRBV12-4,CASSPGGSVEAFF
TRBV9,CASSVGKTGGSYGYTF
TRBV18,CASSPPGGTNQPQHF
TRBV11-2,CASSRTSGGAETGELFF
TRBV11-1,CASSLAAGTSSGEQYF
TRBV6-5,CASSTVANYGYTF
TRBV7-2,CASSFGQPNYGYTF
TRBV6-5,CASRPIDRNYGYTF
TRBV5-5,CASSWGGGNQPQHF
TRBV2,CASSSLGHQNTEAFF
TRBV4-3,CASSQKSGGATDTQYF
TRBV3-1/TRBV3-2,CASSQVGPGSNQPQHF
TRBV9,CASSAGGGTNSYNEQFF
TRBV7-2,CASRGMAGSNTEAFF
TRBV5-5,CASSLTGGSPLHF
TRBV28,CASSLTGSNSPLHF
TRBV7-6,CASSLVETGQGLEAFF
TRBV11-2,CASGEGWGTGELFF
TRBV19,CASSIPNYGYTF
TRBV6-2/TRBV6-3,CASSYRRTSGYEQYF
TRBV7-9,CASSSLGQRGPKLFF
TRBV4-2,CASSQDHGYYEQYF
TRBV13,CASSTQGGGNEKLFF
TRBV4-3,CASSHSQGARETQYF
TRBV5-1,CASRSEPGQRPSEQYF
TRBV6-1,CASSERGPGLNTEAFF
TRBV19,CASESGGLGTDTQYF
TRBV30,CAWSGDYSNQPQHF
TRBV19,CASSDQTGVGETQYF
TRBV6-5,CASNPRGSGEKLFF
TRBV19,CASSFRDLGYNEQFF
TRBV30,CAWGPGTANQPQHF
TRBV19,CASRDRGTYGYTF
TRBV28,CAISVPGYSYEQYF
TRBV27,CASSLSGRNEQFF
TRBV28,CASSLVQWGDSYNSPLHF
TRBV5-6,CASSLVFQGLYYNEQFF
TRBV27,CASSPNGGLGTGELFF
TRBV4-1,CASSQGRNTEAFF
TRBV5-8,CASSPAPDYQETQYF